This T cell receptor beta chain was captured in a study of Ad26.COV2.S vaccination and SARS-CoV-2 variants. The CDR3 is made up of 14 amino acids. The junction had 2 bases not matched to a gene; V was cut back by 4 bases and J by 0 bases. The germline V gene has CDR1 SNHLY and CDR2 FYNNEI. Produced via immunoSEQ multiplex PCR; TCRdb's table is partial and in-frame only. The table shows about 350,000 clones, with about 91% occurring only once. The rearrangement links TRBV2 to TRBJ1-1, with 7 positions matching TRBD1. The source was peripheral blood, collected after recovery from COVID-19. The origin of this receptor is a human donor who had recovered from COVID-19. The CDR3 nucleotides are TGTGCCAGCAGTGGGGGACAGATGAACACTGAAGCTTTCTTT. This codes for CASSGGQMNTEAFF.